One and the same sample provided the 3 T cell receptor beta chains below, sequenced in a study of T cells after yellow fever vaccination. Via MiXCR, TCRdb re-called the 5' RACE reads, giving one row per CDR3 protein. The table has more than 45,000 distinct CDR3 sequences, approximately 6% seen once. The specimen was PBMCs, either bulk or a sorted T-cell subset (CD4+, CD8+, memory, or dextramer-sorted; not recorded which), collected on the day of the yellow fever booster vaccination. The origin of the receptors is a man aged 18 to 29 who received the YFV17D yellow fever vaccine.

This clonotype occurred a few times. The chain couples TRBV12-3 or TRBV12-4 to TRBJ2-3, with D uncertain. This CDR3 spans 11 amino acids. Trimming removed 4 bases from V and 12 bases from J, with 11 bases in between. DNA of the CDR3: TGTGCCAGCAGTTCACAAGGACCCCAGTATTTT. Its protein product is CASSSQGPQYF.

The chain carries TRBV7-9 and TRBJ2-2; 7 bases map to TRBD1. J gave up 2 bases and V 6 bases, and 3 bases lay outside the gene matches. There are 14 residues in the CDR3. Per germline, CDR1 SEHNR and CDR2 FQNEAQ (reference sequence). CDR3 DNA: TGTGCCAGCAGATGGGACAGAAACACCGGGGAGCTGTTTTTT. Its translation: CASRWDRNTGELFF.

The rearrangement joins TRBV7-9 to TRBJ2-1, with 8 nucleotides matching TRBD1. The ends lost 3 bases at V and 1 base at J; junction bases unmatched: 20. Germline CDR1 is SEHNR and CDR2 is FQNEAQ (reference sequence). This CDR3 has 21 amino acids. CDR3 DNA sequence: TGTGCCAGCAGCTTCTCAATGGACAGGGCCCCAAACCGGATATCCTACAATGAGCAGTTCTTC. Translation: CASSFSMDRAPNRISYNEQFF.